This TCR beta chain appears in the sequencing data of a study of blood T cells in healthy people across ages. This clonotype occurred a few times. Its antigen remains unknown. One junction end does not reproduce the germline sequence, and a read error may be involved. General study results and limits: The donors' CMV status was not determined, possibly confounding changes in expanded clonotypes. Considered underestimates were the diversity estimates obtained from one million T cells.

Per germline, CDR1 SQVTM and CDR2 ANQGSEA. The CDR3 is 17 residues long. There were healthy Caucasian individuals from Russia, aged roughly 6 to 90, serving as donors. A sample-barcoded 5' primer and a J-beta primer mix were used in a second PCR of roughly 7 to 11 cycles. Each cDNA was tagged by a template-switch adaptor containing 12 random nucleotides. TCRdb re-called the 5' RACE reads with MiXCR, one entry per CDR3 protein. The sample includes some 1.7 million distinct CDR3 sequences, 28% seen only once; the top ten take roughly 8%. This receptor was identified in a woman aged 25 to 39 in good health. Sequencing was carried out using blood. The chain recombines TRBV29-1 with TRBJ2-6; the D is unclear. CDR3 amino acids: CNVSNSFLGSGANVLTF. In DNA, the CDR3 is TGCAACGTTAGTAACAGTTTTCTTGGCTCTGGGGCCAACGTCCTGACTTTC. Supplemented by reference TRBV29-1 and TRBJ2-6, the full variable domain reads SAVISQKPSRDICQRGTSLTIQCQVDSQVTMMFWYRQQPGQSLTLIATANQGSEATYESGFVIDKFPISRPNLTFSTLTVSNMSPEDSSIYLCNVSNSFLGSGANVLTFGAGSRLTVL.